This T cell receptor beta chain originates from a study of cytomegalovirus exposure and HLA in healthy donors (dated by TCRdb to the late 2010s). Looking at the study overall: An earlier analysis of approximately 640 of the donors reported 250 to 300 Gb of sequence data and roughly 100 million unique TCR beta sequences from about 180 million T cells. An early release that covered some 640 HLA-typed donors contained approximately 300 gigabases of sequencing data and about 93 million unique TCR sequences. Of the 300 to 500 genotyped donors, approximately 81% were placed in the genetic ancestry cluster associated with self-reported Caucasian donors. The study aimed to test whether cataloging public T cell receptors could reveal signatures of past pathogen exposure. The study profiled the T cell repertoires of 550 to 700 subjects by immunosequencing and related them to cytomegalovirus serostatus. In addition to the first cohort of several hundred subjects, a separate validation cohort of over 90 different subjects was used. The study combined high-throughput TCR immunosequencing, statistical association of individual TCRs with disease status, and machine learning to predict cytomegalovirus infection status. A later analysis re-analyzed previously published TCR beta repertoires from 650 to 800 donors and added high-resolution HLA genotyping to study TCR occurrence patterns. Rather than drawing on any new phenotypic data, the later analysis identified candidate immune exposures from TCR beta sequences and the way those sequences occurred across donors. To decide whether each TCR beta V gene segment behaved as functional or pseudogenic, an earlier analysis of 587 of the donors relied on high-throughput TCR beta sequencing. Alongside the repertoire data, information on donor age, sex, ethnicity and CMV serostatus was compiled. Genome-wide SNP genotypes for about three fifths of the roughly 670 donors were used in a later genetic analysis, which treated that subset as a discovery cohort. All discovery cohort repertoires had been generated on a single sequencing platform. HLA typing covered class I and class II loci at four-digit resolution. The number of donors typed differed by locus, with 629-630 for A, B, C, DRB1 and DQB1, around 560 for DQA1, over 600 for DPA1, and 400 to 490 for DPB1. Roughly five DR-DQ haplotypes were treated as single units for association and clustering because of strong linkage in the cohort. Among about 370 genotyped donors of the cohort, an average of around 220,000 unique TCR beta nucleotide sequences was sequenced per donor, of which 15% to 20% were non-productive. The research as a whole found: Because HLA typing was unavailable for some donors at each locus, only the typed subset was used in association tests. A later analysis found that most CMV-associated TCR beta chains appeared HLA-restricted, with HLA associations seemingly driven largely by CMV exposure. A later genetic analysis associated a missense DCLRE1C variant with V-gene and J-gene trimming of TCR beta chains, and an independent cohort replicated the association. This cohort had only TCR beta chains sequenced, and the lack of alpha or paired-chain data limited which features could be detected. A further reported finding was that TCR beta sequences accurately predicted the HLA-A and HLA-B alleles for most subjects in the first cohort. According to a later analysis, TCR association rates differed among HLA loci, with DRB1 alleles showing the most associated TCRs and HLA-C alleles showing the fewest. In a later analysis, several top co-occurrence clusters were reported to appear linked to parvovirus B19, influenza, CMV and Epstein-Barr virus. The earlier analysis of 587 of the donors excluded 15 to 20 rarely observed V segments, including chromosome 9 orphons, because counts were too low. Strong co-occurrence of HLA alleles, especially DR and DQ, made assigning TCR associations to individual alleles difficult. In an earlier analysis of some 640 of the donors, most TCR beta V segments were observed in productive rearrangements about 87% or about 30% of the time, broadly matching IMGT annotations. A few of the identified cytomegalovirus-associated TCR beta chains were confirmed in vitro to be specific for cytomegalovirus antigens. While some public TCRs were present in many individuals, most TCR sequences turned up only very rarely across donors. According to a later genetic analysis, donors in an Asian-associated ancestry cluster had fewer N-insertions in productive TCRs than the approximately 670-donor mean. Roughly uniform sequencing depth across donors was assumed in presence/absence analyses, although this assumption may not hold. Some IMGT-functional V segments, including TRBV6-2 and TRBV6-3, could not be distinguished by the 87-base-pair reads and were therefore excluded. Specific HLA alleles were associated with 18,000 or so TCR beta sequences at a false discovery rate of 0.05 in a later analysis. In the study, 150 to 200 TCR beta chains were listed as associated with cytomegalovirus. The authors suggested that the approach could potentially be extended to other disease states and immunological phenotypes. Compared with equally common non-associated chains, HLA-associated TCR beta chains in a later analysis were more clonally expanded and had lower generation probabilities. The only immune exposure information available for the cohort was CMV serostatus. A group of highly shared sequence variants was considered likely to be a technical artifact of the sequencing pipeline. Linkage disequilibrium might explain the correlated functional status among segregating V segments, but an unknown experimental factor could not be ruled out. The classifier was reported to diagnose cytomegalovirus status with high specificity and sensitivity in both the original and validation cohorts.

The cohort comprised some 680 healthy bone marrow donors. Cohort members were all nominally healthy when sampled, although unrecorded immune exposures were likely present. The donor tested CMV seropositive, placing the donor among the 289 seropositive members of the cohort. A peripheral blood sample was collected from each donor, and TCR beta sequencing was performed on peripheral blood mononuclear cells. Genomic DNA was extracted from the blood cell samples with the Qiagen DNeasy Blood Extraction Kit. The CDR3 runs 14 residues from the cysteine to the phenylalanine. The sequence is cut down to CDR3 DNA, 42 bases in frame from base 1. V loses 2 bases at its end and J loses 7 bases; junction bases beyond the gene matches: 4. CDR1 and CDR2 were assigned from the germline V gene (reference sequence) as GTSNPN and SVGIG. Of note for this clone: Its binding antigen is unknown. Base qualities are missing; no much larger clone stands one base away.

The library was produced with the immunoSEQ multiplex PCR assay. For the multiplex PCR, a mixture combining 60 forward primers for TCR Vbeta segments and 13 reverse primers for TCR Jbeta segments was used. Amplification of the CDR3 region of rearranged TCR beta genes was performed with a multiplex PCR assay on genomic DNA. The Illumina HiSeq System was used to sequence the amplified TCR beta libraries as 87-base-pair reads. The authors processed their data as follows. Across the 700 or so repertoires, a later analysis counted some 81 million unique TCR beta chains, approximately 10 million of which were shared by at least two donors. Raw reads were error-corrected and collapsed into unique sequences with a nearest-neighbor algorithm that merged closely related sequences to remove PCR and sequencing errors. CDR3 sequences were aligned to IMGT reference sequences to assign V, D and J gene segments. For a sequence to be retained, a match of at least six nucleotides was required to both a V gene segment and a J gene segment. Rearrangements were classified as productive when the CDR3 lacked stop codons and remained in frame with V and J, and all other rearrangements were classified as non-productive. Following IMGT convention, CDR3 was defined as the stretch from the second conserved V-encoded cysteine up to the conserved J-encoded phenylalanine. Sequences without an unambiguous match to a single V gene segment were excluded from the earlier analysis of 450 to 750 of the donors. In an earlier analysis of 450 to 700 of the donors, V segments were called functional above 56.7% productive rearrangements and were called segregating when the between-donor standard deviation exceeded 5%. A statistical classification framework was built for diagnosing cytomegalovirus status from the catalog of TCR beta chain sequences. In a later analysis, TCR nucleotide sequences were compared against IMGT/GENE-DB human TR gene sequences so that V and J genes could be assigned. A later analysis assigned CDR3 sequences and most-parsimonious VDJ recombination scenarios with the TCRdist pipeline. In a later analysis, every TCR beta chain was defined by the combination of its CDR3 amino acid sequence and its V-gene family, and reads without a unique V-gene family were dropped. In a later analysis, 550 to 650 highly shared, low-generation-probability nucleotide sequences were removed to address suspected cross-contamination and a sequencing artifact. A later analysis calculated a clonal expansion index for each public chain from normalized within-repertoire ranks of inferred template counts. A later analysis computed generation probabilities with a VDJ recombination model fitted to out-of-frame rearrangements, and checked the results against IGoR. In a later analysis, TCR-TCR, TCR-HLA and TCR-CMV co-occurrence was scored with hypergeometric tests, and a repertoire-size bias correction was applied to TCR pairs. In a later analysis, false discovery rates were estimated by permuting HLA or CMV assignments 20 times. In a later analysis, co-occurring TCRs were grouped using DBSCAN, and TCRdist sequence similarity was added for clustering within HLA-allele-positive subsets. Repertoires with fewer than 30,000 or more than 120,000 public chains were left out of co-occurrence clustering, as were a handful of repertoires with anomalous nucleotide sharing. TCRdb holds this immuneACCESS table with in-frame rearrangements only. Some clones are missing; in checked studies, unresolved V genes explain under half, and the rest has no known cause. That table supplies the V and J calls and clone size; D and trimming were determined from the DNA. The sample yields approximately 110,000 clones; roughly 70% were counted once. The ten most abundant clones make up about a tenth of the sample.

Sequenced: PBMCs. The TCR sequence derives from a man aged 40-50 years in good health and CMV-seropositive. The chain uses TRBV30 and TRBJ1-3; the central 11 bases match TRBD1. The sequenced DNA is TGTGCCTGGAGTCGGACAGGGGGCCTGAACACCATATATTTT. It is translated as CAWSRTGGLNTIYF.